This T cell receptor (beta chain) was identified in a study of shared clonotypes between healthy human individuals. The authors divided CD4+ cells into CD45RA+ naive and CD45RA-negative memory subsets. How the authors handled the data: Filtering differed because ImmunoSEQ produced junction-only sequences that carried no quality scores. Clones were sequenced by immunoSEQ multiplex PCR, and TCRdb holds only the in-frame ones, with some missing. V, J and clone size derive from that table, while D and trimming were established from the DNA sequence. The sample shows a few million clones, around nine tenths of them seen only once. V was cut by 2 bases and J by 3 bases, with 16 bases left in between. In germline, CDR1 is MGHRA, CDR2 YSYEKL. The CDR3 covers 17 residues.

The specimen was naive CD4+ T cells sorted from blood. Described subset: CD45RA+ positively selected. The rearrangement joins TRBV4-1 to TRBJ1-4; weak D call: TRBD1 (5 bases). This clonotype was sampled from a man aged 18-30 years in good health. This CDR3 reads CASSQQSGRASNEKLFF. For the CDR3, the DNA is TGCGCCAGCAGCCAACAATCGGGGCGGGCGTCTAATGAAAAACTGTTTTTT.